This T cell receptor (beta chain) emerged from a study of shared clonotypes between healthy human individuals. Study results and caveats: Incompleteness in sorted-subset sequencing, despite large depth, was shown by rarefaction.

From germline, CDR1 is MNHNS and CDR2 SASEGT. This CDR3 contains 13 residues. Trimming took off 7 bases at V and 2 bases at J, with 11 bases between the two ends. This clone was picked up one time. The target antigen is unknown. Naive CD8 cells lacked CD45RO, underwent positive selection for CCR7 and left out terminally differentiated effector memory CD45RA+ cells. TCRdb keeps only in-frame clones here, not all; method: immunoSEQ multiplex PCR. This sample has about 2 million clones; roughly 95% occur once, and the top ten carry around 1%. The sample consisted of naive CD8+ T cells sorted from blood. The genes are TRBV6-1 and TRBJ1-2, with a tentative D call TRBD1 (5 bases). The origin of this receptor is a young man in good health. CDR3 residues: CASIGDGNYGYTF. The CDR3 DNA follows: TGTGCCAGCATCGGGGACGGGAACTATGGCTACACCTTC.